Described below is a single T cell receptor (beta chain) sequence and its context. Its target is unknown. The source of the sample is a study of siplizumab effects on memory and regulatory T cells. Whole-study findings and limits: Memory T cells appeared less diverse than naive cells, which seemed to contribute substantially to alloresponse.

V was pared by 1 base and J by 4 bases, with 14 bases between. The CDR3 length is 16 residues. The germline V gene encodes CDR1 SGHTA and CDR2 FQGNSA. Assayed TCR templates numbered 80,000 to 100,000 for each sample. This table comes from immunoSEQ multiplex PCR, and its TCRdb copy is limited to in-frame clones, with some not included. The sample has 90,000 to 120,000 clones, roughly 94% seen once. The chain has TRBV7-2 and TRBJ1-3; D gene uncertain. The receptor was isolated from a human donor in good health. Sequencing used Tregs sorted from blood. The CDR3 DNA reads TGTGCCAGCAGCTTAGTCAGGAATCCGGTCGGAAACACCATATATTTT. Protein: CASSLVRNPVGNTIYF.